Listed here is a single T cell receptor beta chain. Some clones are missing from TCRdb's copy, which holds only in-frame ones; the method was immunoSEQ multiplex PCR. The table records fewer than 250,000 clones, around four fifths of them present only once. The sample is drawn from a study of blood T cell repertoires in COVID-19. The CDR3 has 15 residues. The V and J ends lost 4 bases and 0 bases respectively, with 10 bases between them. Per germline, CDR1 LGHNA and CDR2 YSLEER. The study drew participants aged about 18 to 89 years from 24 US areas. A case of COVID-19 had been met by exposed participants within 2 weeks before study entry.

The chain joins TRBV4-3 to TRBJ1-3; the D gene is possibly TRBD1 (5 bases). The sequence was collected from a woman in her thirties or forties who had been exposed to COVID-19. The sequencing input was PBMCs or T cells enriched from blood (not recorded which). DNA of the CDR3: TGCGCCAGCAGCCGACAGATCTCCTCTGGAAACACCATATATTTT. Residues: CASSRQISSGNTIYF.